The clone carrying this T cell receptor beta chain was counted only a few times. This sample stems from a study of PD-L1 blockade in urothelial cancer. Stated time point: pretreatment peripheral blood. It was locally advanced or metastatic urothelial carcinoma that patients had. V shed 5 bases and J 1 base; nucleotides not matched to a gene: 5. Germline CDR1 and CDR2: MDHEN and SYDVKM. The CDR3 is 17 residues long. Data came from immunoSEQ multiplex PCR; TCRdb stores just in-frame clones and leaves some out. The sample yields roughly 40,000 clones, 90% to 95% seen once. The clonotype originates from an older woman with urothelial cancer. The J gene is TRBJ2-3, the V gene TRBV28, with TRBD2 matching over 14 bases. Sequenced here: PBMCs, sampled around atezolizumab (anti-PD-L1) treatment. CDR3 residues: CASSGGTSGRRTDTQYF. The CDR3 region has the DNA TGTGCCAGCAGTGGAGGGACTAGCGGGAGACGCACAGATACGCAGTATTTT. The variable domain in full, completed from reference TRBV28 and TRBJ2-3, reads DVKVTQSSRYLVKRTGEKVFLECVQDMDHENMFWYRQDPGLGLRLIYFSYDVKMKEKGDIPEGYSVSREKKERFSLILESASTNQTSMYLCASSGGTSGRRTDTQYFGPGTRLTVL.